Listed below are T cell receptor beta chains from one sample, sequenced in a study of blood T cell repertoires in COVID-19. TCRdb keeps only in-frame clones here, not all; method: immunoSEQ multiplex PCR. The table lists 55,000 to 90,000 clones, roughly 77% of them singletons, with approximately 0.83% in the top ten. Sample: peripheral blood. The receptors were sampled from a woman in her 70s with acute or convalescent COVID-19. The CDR3 runs from the conserved cysteine through the conserved F or W. D genes are given only for firm matches. Size values are once, few and many counts, or a class for expanded clones, and some rows have none.

cdr3_length j_call v_call d_call clone_size cdr3_nt cdr3_aa
16 TRBJ2-7 TRBV2 - - TGTGCCAGCAGGTATACAAGTACAGGTCTTACCTACGAGCAGTACTTC CASRYTSTGLTYEQYF
16 TRBJ2-3 TRBV7-8 TRBD2 - TGTGCCAGCAGCGCCGTAGTGGGACTAGGACCAGATACGCAGTATTTT CASSAVVGLGPDTQYF
16 TRBJ2-3 TRBV6-4 TRBD2 - TGTGCCAGCAGAAAGGGGACTAGCGGGGAATCAGATACGCAGTATTTT CASRKGTSGESDTQYF
21 TRBJ1-3 TRBV9 - - TGTGCCAGCAGCCCCCGTGGTCGGGGGACGGGTCTTGACTCGGTCGGAAACACCATATATTTT CASSPRGRGTGLDSVGNTIYF
15 TRBJ2-7 TRBV30 TRBD2 - TGTGCCTGGAGTCCCCTAGCGGGGGCTTCCTACGAGCAGTACTTC CAWSPLAGASYEQYF
17 TRBJ2-1 TRBV3-1/TRBV3-2 TRBD2 - TGTGCCAGCAGCCAAGATTCGGGGGGAGGGCCATACAATGAGCAGTTCTTC CASSQDSGGGPYNEQFF
14 TRBJ1-1 TRBV28 - - TGTGCCAGCAGTCAACAGACAGTCAGCACTGAAGCTTTCTTT CASSQQTVSTEAFF
13 TRBJ1-1 TRBV7-9 - - TGTGCCAGCAGCTTGACAGCGAACACTGAAGCTTTCTTT CASSLTANTEAFF
19 TRBJ2-3 TRBV9 - - TGTGCCAGCAGCGTAGGAGAGGGGACAGCGGGAGATCGGGCAGATACGCAGTATTTT CASSVGEGTAGDRADTQYF
14 TRBJ2-3 TRBV5-1 - - TGCGCCAGCAGCACAGGACAGTGGGCAGATACGCAGTATTTT CASSTGQWADTQYF
16 TRBJ1-1 TRBV7-3 - - TGTGCCAGCAGCCCCTGGGGGGGAGGGACGAACACTGAAGCTTTCTTT CASSPWGGGTNTEAFF
16 TRBJ2-3 TRBV7-9 TRBD2 - TGTGCCAGCAGTAGACTAGCGGGGGGCCCCACAGATACGCAGTATTTT CASSRLAGGPTDTQYF
19 TRBJ1-4 TRBV4-1 TRBD1 once TGCGCCAGCAGCCAAAAGCGGGACAGGTCCCACTCAACTAATGAAAAACTGTTTTTT CASSQKRDRSHSTNEKLFF
14 TRBJ1-6 TRBV25-1 TRBD1 - TGTGCCAGCAGTGGGACAGGGGTTAATTCACCCCTCCACTTT CASSGTGVNSPLHF
15 TRBJ1-2 TRBV5-4 - - TGTGCCAGCAGCTTGAGGAGCGGGGGGGCTTATGGCTACACCTTC CASSLRSGGAYGYTF
15 TRBJ2-1 TRBV5-1 TRBD1 - TGCGCCAGCAGCTTGTTACAGGGGGCAAATTATGAGCAGTTCTTC CASSLLQGANYEQFF
17 TRBJ2-3 TRBV7-3 TRBD2 - TGTGCCAGCAGCTTAACGGGGACGGGAGGGCCGGCAGATACGCAGTATTTT CASSLTGTGGPADTQYF
13 TRBJ2-4 TRBV6-1 - - TGTGCCAGCAGTGAACGAGGCGTAAACATTCAGTACTTC CASSERGVNIQYF
14 TRBJ2-3 TRBV9 - - TGTGCCAGCAGCCCCCGACTAGTAGCAGATACGCAGTATTTT CASSPRLVADTQYF
15 TRBJ2-3 TRBV4-3 - - TGCGCCAGCAGCCAAGTCGGTGCTAGCACAGATACGCAGTATTTT CASSQVGASTDTQYF
14 TRBJ2-7 TRBV27 - - TGTGCCAGCAGTCGAGTGTGGACAGACTACGAGCAGTACTTC CASSRVWTDYEQYF
13 TRBJ2-7 TRBV2 TRBD1 - TGTGCCAGCAGTGACGACAGGGTTGGCGAGCAGTACTTC CASSDDRVGEQYF
15 TRBJ2-1 TRBV19 TRBD2 - TGTGCCAGTAGTATGCTGACTAGCGGGAGTCTTGAGCAGTTCTTC CASSMLTSGSLEQFF